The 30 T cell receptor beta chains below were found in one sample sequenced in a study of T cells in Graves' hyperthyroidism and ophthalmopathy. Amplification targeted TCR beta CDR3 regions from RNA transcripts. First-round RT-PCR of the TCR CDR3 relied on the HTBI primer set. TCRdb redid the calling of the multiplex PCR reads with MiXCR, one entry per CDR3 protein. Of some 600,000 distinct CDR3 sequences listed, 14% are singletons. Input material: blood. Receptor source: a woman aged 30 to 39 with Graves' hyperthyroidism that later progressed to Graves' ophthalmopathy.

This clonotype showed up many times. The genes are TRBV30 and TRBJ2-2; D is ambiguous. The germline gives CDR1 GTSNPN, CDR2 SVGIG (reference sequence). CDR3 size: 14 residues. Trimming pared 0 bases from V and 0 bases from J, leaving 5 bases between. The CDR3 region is CAWSVGSNTGELFF. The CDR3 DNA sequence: TGTGCCTGGAGTGTTGGTTCGAACACCGGGGAGCTGTTTTTT.

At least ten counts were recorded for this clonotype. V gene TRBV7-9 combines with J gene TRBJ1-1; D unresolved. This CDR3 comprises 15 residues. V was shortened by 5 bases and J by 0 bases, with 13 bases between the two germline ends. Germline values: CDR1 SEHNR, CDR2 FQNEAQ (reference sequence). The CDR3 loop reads CASSPRGSLNTEAFF. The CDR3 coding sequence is TGTGCCAGCAGCCCCCGTGGATCCTTGAACACTGAAGCTTTCTTT.

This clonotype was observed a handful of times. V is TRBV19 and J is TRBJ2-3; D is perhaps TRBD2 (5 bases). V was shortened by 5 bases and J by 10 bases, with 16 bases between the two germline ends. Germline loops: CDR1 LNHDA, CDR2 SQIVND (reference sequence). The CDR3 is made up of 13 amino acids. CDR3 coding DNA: TGTGCCAGTAGTGAATCTACTAGGAGTGCGCAGTATTTT. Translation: CASSESTRSAQYF.

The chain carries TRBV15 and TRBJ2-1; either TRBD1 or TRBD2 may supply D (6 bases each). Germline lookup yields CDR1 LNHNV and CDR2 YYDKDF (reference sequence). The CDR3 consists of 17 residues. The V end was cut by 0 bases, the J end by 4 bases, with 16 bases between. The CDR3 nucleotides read TGTGCCACCAGCAGAGATCAGTGGGGGGCAGGGTACAATGAGCAGTTCTTC. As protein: CATSRDQWGAGYNEQFF.

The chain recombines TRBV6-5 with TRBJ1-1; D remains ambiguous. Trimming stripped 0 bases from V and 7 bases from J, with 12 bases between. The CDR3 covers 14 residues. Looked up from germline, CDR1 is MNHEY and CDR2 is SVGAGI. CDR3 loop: CASSYSSGSIEAFF. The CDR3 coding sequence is TGTGCCAGCAGTTACTCCTCCGGGAGCATTGAAGCTTTCTTT.

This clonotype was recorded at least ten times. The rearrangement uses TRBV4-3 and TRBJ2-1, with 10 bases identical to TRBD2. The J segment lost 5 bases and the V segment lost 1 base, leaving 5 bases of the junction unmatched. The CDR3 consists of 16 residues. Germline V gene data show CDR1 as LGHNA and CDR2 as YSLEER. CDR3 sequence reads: CASSQAGTSEDNEQFF. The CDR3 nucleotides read TGCGCCAGCAGCCAAGCCGGGACTAGCGAGGACAATGAGCAGTTCTTC.

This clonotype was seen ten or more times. This CDR3 reads CASSYQGVAGAYEQYF. The CDR3 coding sequence is TGTGCCAGCAGTTACCAGGGGGTAGCGGGAGCATACGAGCAGTACTTC. J is TRBJ2-7 and V is TRBV27, with TRBD2 identical over 9 bases. V dropped 4 bases and J dropped 4; count of bases not matched to a gene: 11. The CDR3 covers 16 residues. Germline V lookup: CDR1 MNHEY, CDR2 SMNVEV (reference sequence).

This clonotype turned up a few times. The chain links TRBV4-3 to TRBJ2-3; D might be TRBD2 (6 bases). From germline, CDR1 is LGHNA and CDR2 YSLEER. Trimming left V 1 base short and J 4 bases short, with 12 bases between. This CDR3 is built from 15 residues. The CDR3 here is CASSQVSGEADTQYF. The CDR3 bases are TGCGCCAGCAGCCAAGTTAGCGGTGAGGCAGATACGCAGTATTTT.

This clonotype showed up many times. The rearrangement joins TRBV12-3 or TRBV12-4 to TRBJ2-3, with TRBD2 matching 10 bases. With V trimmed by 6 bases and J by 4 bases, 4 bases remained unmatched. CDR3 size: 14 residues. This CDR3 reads CASSTTSGSDTQYF. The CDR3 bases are TGTGCCAGCAGCACGACTAGCGGGTCAGATACGCAGTATTTT.

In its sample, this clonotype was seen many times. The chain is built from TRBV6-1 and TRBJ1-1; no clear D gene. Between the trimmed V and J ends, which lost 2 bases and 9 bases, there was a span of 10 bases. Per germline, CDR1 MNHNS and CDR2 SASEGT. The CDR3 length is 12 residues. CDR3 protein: CASSERPAQAFF. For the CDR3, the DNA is TGTGCCAGCAGTGAACGGCCGGCTCAAGCTTTCTTT.

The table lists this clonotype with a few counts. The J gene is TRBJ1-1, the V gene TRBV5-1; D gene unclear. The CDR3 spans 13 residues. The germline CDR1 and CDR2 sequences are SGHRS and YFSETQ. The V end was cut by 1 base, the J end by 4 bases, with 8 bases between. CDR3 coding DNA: TGCGCCAGCAGCTTGACGAATCCCACTGAAGCTTTCTTT. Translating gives CASSLTNPTEAFF.

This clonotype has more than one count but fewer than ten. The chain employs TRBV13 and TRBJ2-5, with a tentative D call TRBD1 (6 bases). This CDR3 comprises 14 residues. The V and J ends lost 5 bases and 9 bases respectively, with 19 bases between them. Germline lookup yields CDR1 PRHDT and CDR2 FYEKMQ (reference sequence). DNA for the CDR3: TGTGCCAGCAGCCTGGACAGCCAAGAAGTGGCCCAGTACTTC. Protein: CASSLDSQEVAQYF.

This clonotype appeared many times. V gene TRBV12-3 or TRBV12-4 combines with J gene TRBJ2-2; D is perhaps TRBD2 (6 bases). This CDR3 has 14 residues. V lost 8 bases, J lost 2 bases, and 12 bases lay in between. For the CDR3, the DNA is TGTGCCAGCGGGGGGACTGTTAACACCGGGGAGCTGTTTTTT. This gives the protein CASGGTVNTGELFF.

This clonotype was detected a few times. Here the CDR3 reads CASSQDFMGYEQYF. In DNA, the CDR3 is TGCGCCAGCAGCCAAGATTTTATGGGGTACGAGCAGTACTTC. The V and J genes are TRBV4-1 and TRBJ2-7; D not certain. Trimming removed 0 bases at V and 4 bases at J, with 10 bases between. This CDR3 is built from 14 residues. The germline V gene encodes CDR1 MGHRA and CDR2 YSYEKL.

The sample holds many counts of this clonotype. The CDR3 is CASSSMRAEAFF. The CDR3 nucleotides read TGTGCCAGCAGTTCGATGAGAGCTGAAGCTTTCTTT. This chain joins TRBV6-2 or TRBV6-3 and TRBJ1-1; D ambiguous. The germline V gene has CDR1 MNHEY and CDR2 SVGEGT. The CDR3 runs 12 residues. V was pared by 4 bases and J by 6 bases, with 9 bases between.

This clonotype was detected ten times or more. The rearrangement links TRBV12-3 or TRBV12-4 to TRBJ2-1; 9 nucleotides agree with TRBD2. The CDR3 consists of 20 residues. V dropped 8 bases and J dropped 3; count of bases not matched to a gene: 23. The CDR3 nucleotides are TGTGCCAGCGCTGAACTACCTCCGCTAGCGGGGTGGGGTGGCTACAATGAGCAGTTCTTC. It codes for CASAELPPLAGWGGYNEQFF.

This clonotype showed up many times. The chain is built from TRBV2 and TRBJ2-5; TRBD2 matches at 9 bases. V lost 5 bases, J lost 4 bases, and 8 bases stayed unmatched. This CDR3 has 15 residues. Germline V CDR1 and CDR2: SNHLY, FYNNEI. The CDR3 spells CASSKGASGIETQYF. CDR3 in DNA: TGTGCCAGCAGTAAAGGAGCTAGCGGGATAGAGACCCAGTACTTC.

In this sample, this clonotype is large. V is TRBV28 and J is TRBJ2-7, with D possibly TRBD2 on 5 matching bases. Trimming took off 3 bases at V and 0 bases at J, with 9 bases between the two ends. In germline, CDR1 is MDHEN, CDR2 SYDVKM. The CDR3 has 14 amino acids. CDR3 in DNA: TGTGCCAGCAGTTTCTCAGCGGACTCCTACGAGCAGTACTTC. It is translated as CASSFSADSYEQYF.

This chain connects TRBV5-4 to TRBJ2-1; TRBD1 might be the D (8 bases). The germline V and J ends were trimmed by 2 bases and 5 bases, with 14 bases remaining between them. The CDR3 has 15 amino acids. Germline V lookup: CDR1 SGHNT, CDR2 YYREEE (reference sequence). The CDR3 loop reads CASSFRQGRDNEQFF. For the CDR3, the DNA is TGTGCCAGCAGCTTCCGACAGGGGAGGGACAATGAGCAGTTCTTC.

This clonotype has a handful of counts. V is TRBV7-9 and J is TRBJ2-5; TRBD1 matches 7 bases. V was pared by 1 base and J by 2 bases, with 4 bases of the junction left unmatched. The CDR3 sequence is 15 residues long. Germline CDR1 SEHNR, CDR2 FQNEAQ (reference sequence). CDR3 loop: CASSLVWGQQETQYF. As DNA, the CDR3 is TGTGCCAGCAGCTTAGTATGGGGACAGCAAGAGACCCAGTACTTC.

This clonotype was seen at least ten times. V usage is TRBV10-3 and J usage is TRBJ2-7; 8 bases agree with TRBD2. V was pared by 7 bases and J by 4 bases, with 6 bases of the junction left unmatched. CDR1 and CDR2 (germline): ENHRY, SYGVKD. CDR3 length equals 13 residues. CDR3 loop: CAIKREYGYEQYF. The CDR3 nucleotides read TGTGCCATCAAGCGGGAGTACGGTTACGAGCAGTACTTC.

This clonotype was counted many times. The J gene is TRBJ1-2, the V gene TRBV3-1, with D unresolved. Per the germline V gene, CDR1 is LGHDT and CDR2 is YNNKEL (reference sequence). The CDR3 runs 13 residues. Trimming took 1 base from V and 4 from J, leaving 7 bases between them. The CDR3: CASSQADVYGYTF. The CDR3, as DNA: TGTGCCAGCAGCCAAGCGGACGTCTATGGCTACACCTTC. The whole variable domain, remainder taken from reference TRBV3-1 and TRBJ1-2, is DTAVSQTPKYLVTQMGNDKSIKCEQNLGHDTMYWYKQDSKKFLKIMFSYNNKELIINETVPNRFSPKSPDKAHLNLHINSLELGDSAVYFCASSQADVYGYTFGSGTRLTVV.

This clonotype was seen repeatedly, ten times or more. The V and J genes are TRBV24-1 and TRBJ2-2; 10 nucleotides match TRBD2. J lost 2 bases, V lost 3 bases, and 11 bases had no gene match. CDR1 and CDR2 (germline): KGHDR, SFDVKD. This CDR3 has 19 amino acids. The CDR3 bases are TGTGCCACCAGTGATACCGGATCTAGCGGGAGTCGAAACACCGGGGAGCTGTTTTTT. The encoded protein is CATSDTGSSGSRNTGELFF.

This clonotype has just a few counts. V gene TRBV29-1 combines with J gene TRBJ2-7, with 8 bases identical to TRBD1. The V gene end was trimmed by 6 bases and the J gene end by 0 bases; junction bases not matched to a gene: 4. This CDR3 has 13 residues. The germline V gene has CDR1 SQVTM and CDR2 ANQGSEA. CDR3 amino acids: CSVQGVLSYEQYF. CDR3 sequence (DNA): TGCAGCGTACAGGGGGTACTCTCCTACGAGCAGTACTTC.

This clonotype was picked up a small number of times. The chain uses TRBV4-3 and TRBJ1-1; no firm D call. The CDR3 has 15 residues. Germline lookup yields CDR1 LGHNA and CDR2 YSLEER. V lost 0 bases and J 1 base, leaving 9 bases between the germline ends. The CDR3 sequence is CASSQDLYGNTEAFF. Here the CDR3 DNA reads TGCGCCAGCAGCCAAGATCTCTACGGGAACACTGAAGCTTTCTTT.

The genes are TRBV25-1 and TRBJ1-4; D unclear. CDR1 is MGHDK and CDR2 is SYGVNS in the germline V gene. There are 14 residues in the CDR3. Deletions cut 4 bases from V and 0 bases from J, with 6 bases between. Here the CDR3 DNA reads TGTGCCAGCAGTGTCAGTGCAACTAATGAAAAACTGTTTTTT. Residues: CASSVSATNEKLFF.

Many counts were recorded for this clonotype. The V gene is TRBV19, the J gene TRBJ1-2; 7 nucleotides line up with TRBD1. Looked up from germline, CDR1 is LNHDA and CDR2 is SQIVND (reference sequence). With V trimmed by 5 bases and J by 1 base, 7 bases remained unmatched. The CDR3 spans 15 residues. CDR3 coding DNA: TGTGCCAGTAGTGGGGGACAGCCCTTTAACTATGGCTACACCTTC. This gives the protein CASSGGQPFNYGYTF.

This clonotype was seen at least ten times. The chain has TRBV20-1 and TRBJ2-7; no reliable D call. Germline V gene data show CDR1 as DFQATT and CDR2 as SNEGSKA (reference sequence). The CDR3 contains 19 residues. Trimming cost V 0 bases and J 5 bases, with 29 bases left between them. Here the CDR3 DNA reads TGCAGTGCTAGAGATACATCGCGGCCCGGGTCTCGGGTCCCCCACGAGCAGTACTTC. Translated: CSARDTSRPGSRVPHEQYF.

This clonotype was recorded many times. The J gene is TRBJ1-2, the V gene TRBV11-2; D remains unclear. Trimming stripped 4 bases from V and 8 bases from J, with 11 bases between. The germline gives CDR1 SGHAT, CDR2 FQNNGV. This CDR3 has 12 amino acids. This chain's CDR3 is CASSSRPEGYTF. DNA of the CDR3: TGTGCCAGCAGCTCCCGGCCGGAGGGCTACACCTTC. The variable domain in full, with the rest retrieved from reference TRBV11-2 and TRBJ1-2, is EAGVAQSPRYKIIEKRQSVAFWCNPISGHATLYWYQQILGQGPKLLIQFQNNGVVDDSQLPKDRFSAERLKGVDSTLKIQPAKLEDSAVYLCASSSRPEGYTFGSGTRLTVV.

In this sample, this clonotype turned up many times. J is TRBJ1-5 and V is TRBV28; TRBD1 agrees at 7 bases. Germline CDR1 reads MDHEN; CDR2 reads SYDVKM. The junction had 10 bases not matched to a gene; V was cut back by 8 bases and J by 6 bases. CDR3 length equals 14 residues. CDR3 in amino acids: CASLRGGLGQPQHF. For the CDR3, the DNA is TGTGCCAGCCTCAGGGGGGGATTGGGTCAGCCCCAGCATTTT.